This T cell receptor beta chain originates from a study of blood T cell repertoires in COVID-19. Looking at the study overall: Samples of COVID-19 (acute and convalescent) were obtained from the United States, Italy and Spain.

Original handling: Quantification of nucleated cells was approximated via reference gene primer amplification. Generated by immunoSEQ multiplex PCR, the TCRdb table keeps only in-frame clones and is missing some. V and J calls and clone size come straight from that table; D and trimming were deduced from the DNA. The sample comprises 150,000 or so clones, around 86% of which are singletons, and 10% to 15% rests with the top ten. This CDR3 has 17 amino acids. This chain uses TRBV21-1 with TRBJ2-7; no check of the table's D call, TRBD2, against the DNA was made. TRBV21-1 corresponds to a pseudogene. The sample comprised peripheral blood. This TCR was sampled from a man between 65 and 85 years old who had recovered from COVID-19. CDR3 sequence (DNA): TGTGCCAGCAGCAAAGGGAAAGAGCCTGACTTGGGCTACGAGCAGTACTTC. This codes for CASSKGKEPDLGYEQYF.